This TCR beta chain was found in a study of OX40 agonist ivuxolimab in advanced cancers. The V gene end was trimmed by 3 bases and the J gene end by 5 bases; junction bases not matched to a gene: 5. This CDR3 is 16 amino acids long. Germline V gene lookup returns CDR1 SGHTA and CDR2 FQGNSA. A remark on this clone: The target antigen is unknown.

Clones were read by immunoSEQ multiplex PCR, and TCRdb kept only the in-frame ones, dropping some. This table has 55,000 to 65,000 clones, about 88% appearing once. General study points: Relative to CD4+, CD8+ T cells held more expanded clones on average. With doses of 0.1 to 3.0 mg/kg, CD4+ and CD8+ blood T cells had undergone clonal expansion by week 6.

The TCR comes from an adult with an advanced solid tumor such as melanoma, head and neck, liver or kidney cancer. Sample: CD4+ or CD8+ T cells sorted from blood, taken in a trial of the OX40 agonist ivuxolimab. The chain uses TRBV7-2 and TRBJ2-3, with 13 bases matching TRBD2. This CDR3 reads CASSFRTSGGVDTQYF. CDR3 in DNA: TGTGCCAGCAGCTTTCGGACTAGCGGGGGTGTAGATACGCAGTATTTT.